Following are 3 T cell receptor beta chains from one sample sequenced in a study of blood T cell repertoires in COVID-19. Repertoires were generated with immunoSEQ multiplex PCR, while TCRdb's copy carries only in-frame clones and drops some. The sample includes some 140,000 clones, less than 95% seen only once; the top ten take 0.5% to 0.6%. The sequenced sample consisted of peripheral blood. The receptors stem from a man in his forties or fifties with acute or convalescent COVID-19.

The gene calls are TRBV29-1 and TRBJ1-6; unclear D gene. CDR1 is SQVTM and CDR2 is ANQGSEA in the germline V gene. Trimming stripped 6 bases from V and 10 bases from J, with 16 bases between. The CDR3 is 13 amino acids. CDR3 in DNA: TGCAGCGTGAAGACATTGGCTAACTCACCCCTCCACTTT. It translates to CSVKTLANSPLHF.

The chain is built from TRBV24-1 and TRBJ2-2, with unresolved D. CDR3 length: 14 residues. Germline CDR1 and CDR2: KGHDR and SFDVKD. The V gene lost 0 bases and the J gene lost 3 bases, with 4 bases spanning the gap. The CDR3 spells CATSDLHDTGELFF. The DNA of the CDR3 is TGTGCCACCAGTGATTTGCATGACACCGGGGAGCTGTTTTTT.

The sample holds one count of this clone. The CDR3 protein is CASSLGGQGTSPLHF. In DNA, the CDR3 is TGTGCCAGCAGCTTAGGTGGGCAGGGGACTTCACCCCTCCACTTT. The chain uses TRBV7-6 and TRBJ1-6; TRBD1 is a possible D gene (6 bases). The CDR3 length is 15 residues. In germline, CDR1 is SGHVS, CDR2 FNYEAQ. V lost 1 base, J lost 9 bases, and 13 bases lay in between.